The T cell receptor (beta chain) under discussion was sequenced for a study of T cell responses to AZD1222 COVID-19 vaccine. The CDR3 spans 17 residues. J gave up 2 bases and V 2 bases, and 7 bases lay outside the gene matches. CDR1 is LGHDT, CDR2 YNNKEL, per germline (reference sequence). To note about this clone: Its matching antigen is unknown.

The repertoire was sequenced with immunoSEQ multiplex PCR; TCRdb's copy has only in-frame clones and lacks some. There are 130,000 or so clones in the sample; approximately 84% occur only once, and 20% to 25% lies in the top ten. General study results and limits: Spike-specific TCR breadth and depth went up after people got two AZD1222 doses. Seropositive status at baseline applied to only a handful of AZD1222 recipients. Most donors were white British, females outnumbered males, and clonal diversity was possibly underestimated.

The sample here was peripheral blood, taken on day 0 of AZD1222 vaccination. The clonotype originates from an adult in good health. J is TRBJ2-1 and V is TRBV3-1 (or the pseudogene TRBV3-2), with 9 bases matching TRBD2. The CDR3 DNA sequence: TGTGCCAGCAGCCAAAACTCACTAGCGGGTACCTACAATGAGCAGTTCTTC. Translation gives CASSQNSLAGTYNEQFF.